This TCR beta chain was recorded in a study of control samples from healthy donors and cancer patients. The data were produced by immunoSEQ multiplex PCR, yet TCRdb's version contains in-frame clones alone and is incomplete. The top ten clones hold around 4.9% of a sample with some 150,000 clones, 89% of them seen once. With 5 bases removed from V and 0 bases from J, the gap between germline ends came to 20 bases. The germline gives CDR1 SEHNR, CDR2 FQNEAQ (reference sequence). This CDR3 has 17 amino acids. Sequenced sample: blood. The chain is built from TRBV7-9 and TRBJ2-7; TRBD2 might be the D (6 bases). This receptor was taken from a man aged 30-40 years in good health. The CDR3 sequence: CASSQGRGLHFSYEQYF. CDR3 bases: TGTGCCAGCAGCCAAGGGCGAGGACTACATTTCTCCTACGAGCAGTACTTC.